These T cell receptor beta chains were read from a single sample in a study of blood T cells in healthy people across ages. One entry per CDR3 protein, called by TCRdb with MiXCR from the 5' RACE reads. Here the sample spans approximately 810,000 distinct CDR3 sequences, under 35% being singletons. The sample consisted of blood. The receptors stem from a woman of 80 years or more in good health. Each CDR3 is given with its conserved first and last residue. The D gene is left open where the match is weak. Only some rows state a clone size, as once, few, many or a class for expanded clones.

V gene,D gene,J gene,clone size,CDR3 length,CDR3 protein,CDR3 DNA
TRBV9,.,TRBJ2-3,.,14,CASSAITGTDMQYF,TGTGCCAGCAGCGCGATTACAGGCACAGATATGCAGTATTTT
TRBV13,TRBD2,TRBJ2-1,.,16,CASSLRGSGGNTEQFF,TGTGCCAGCAGCTTAAGGGGGAGCGGGGGGAATACGGAGCAGTTCTTC
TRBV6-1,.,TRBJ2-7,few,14,CASSGRDPGYEQYF,TGTGCCAGCAGTGGCCGGGACCCAGGCTACGAGCAGTACTTC
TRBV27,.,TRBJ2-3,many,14,CASKLQGAGDTQYF,TGTGCCAGCAAATTACAGGGAGCAGGAGATACGCAGTATTTT
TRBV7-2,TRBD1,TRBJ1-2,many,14,CASSSTGRNYGYTF,TGTGCCAGCAGCTCGACAGGGAGGAACTATGGCTACACCTTC
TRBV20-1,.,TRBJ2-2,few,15,CSARERLQGPGELFF,TGCAGTGCTAGAGAAAGATTGCAGGGGCCCGGGGAGCTGTTTTTT
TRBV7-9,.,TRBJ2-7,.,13,CASSSDDLYEQYF,TGTGCCAGCAGCTCAGATGACCTCTACGAGCAGTACTTC
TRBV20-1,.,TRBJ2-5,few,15,CSAVFGGGRQETQYF,TGCAGTGCCGTTTTTGGTGGGGGGAGACAAGAGACCCAGTACTTC
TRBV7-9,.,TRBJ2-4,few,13,CASSLSGVDEQYF,TGTGCCAGCAGCTTGTCAGGGGTGGATGAGCAGTACTTC
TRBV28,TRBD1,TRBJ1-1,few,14,CASSPYRGGSEAFF,TGTGCCAGCAGTCCGTACAGGGGCGGGAGTGAAGCTTTCTTT
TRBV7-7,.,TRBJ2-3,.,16,CASSLGVGQLTDTRYF,TGTGCTAGCAGCTTAGGGGTTGGCCAGCTCACAGATACGCGGTATTTT
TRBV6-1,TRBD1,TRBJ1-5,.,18,CASSPGTGGASVGQPQHF,TGTGCCAGCAGTCCCGGGACAGGGGGCGCCTCGGTCGGTCAGCCCCAGCATTTT
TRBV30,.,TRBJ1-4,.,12,CACRSGEEKLFF,TGTGCCTGCCGGTCGGGGGAGGAAAAACTGTTTTTT
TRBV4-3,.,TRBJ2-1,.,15,CASSQDGAGFTEQFF,TGCGCCAGCAGCCAAGATGGCGCGGGGTTTACTGAGCAGTTCTTC
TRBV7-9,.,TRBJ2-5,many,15,CASSFWGQGVETQYF,TGTGCCAGCAGCTTCTGGGGGCAGGGAGTGGAGACCCAGTACTTC